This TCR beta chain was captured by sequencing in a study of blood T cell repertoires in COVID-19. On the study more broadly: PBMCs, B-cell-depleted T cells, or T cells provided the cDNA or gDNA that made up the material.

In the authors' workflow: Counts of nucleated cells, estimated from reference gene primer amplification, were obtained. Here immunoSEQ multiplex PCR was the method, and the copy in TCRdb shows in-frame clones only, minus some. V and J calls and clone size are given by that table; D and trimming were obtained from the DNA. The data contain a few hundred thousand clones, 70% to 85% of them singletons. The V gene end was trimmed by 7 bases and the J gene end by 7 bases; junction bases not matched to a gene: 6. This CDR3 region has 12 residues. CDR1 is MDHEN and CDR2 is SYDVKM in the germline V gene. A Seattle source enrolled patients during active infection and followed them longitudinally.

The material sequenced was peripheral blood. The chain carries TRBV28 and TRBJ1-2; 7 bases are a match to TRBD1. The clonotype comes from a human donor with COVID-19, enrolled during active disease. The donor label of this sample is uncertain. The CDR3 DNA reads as TGTGCCAGCACCTCGACAGGGCTTGGCTACACCTTC. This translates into CASTSTGLGYTF.